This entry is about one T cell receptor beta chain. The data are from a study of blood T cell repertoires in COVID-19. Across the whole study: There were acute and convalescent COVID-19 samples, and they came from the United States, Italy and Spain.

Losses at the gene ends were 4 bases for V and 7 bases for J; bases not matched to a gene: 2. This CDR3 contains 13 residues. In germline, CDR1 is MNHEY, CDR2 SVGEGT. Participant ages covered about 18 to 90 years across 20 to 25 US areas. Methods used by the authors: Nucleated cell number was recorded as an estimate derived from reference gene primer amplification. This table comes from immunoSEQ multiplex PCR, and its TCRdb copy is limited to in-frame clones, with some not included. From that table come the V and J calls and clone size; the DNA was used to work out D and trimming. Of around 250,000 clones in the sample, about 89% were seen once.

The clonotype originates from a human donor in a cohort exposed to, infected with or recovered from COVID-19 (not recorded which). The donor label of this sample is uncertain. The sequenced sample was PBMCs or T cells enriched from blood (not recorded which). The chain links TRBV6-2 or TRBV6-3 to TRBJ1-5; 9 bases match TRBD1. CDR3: CASSSDRGQPQHF. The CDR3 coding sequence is TGTGCCAGCAGTTCCGACAGGGGGCAGCCCCAGCATTTT.